This T cell receptor (beta chain) was observed in a study of cytomegalovirus exposure and HLA in healthy donors. Findings and limits, study-wide: A list of approximately 160 TCR beta chains associated with cytomegalovirus was given. The authors confirmed in vitro that a few CMV-associated chains were specific for CMV antigens.

As for this clone: Antigen unknown.

Trimming left V 8 bases short and J 4 bases short, with 10 bases between. Germline CDR1 MNHEY, CDR2 SVGAGI. CDR3 length equals 12 residues. Generated by immunoSEQ multiplex PCR, the TCRdb table keeps only in-frame clones and is missing some. Among about 400,000 clones, approximately 90% were seen once, and the ten largest hold approximately 0.86%. The chain recombines TRBV6-5 with TRBJ2-3; possible D gene TRBD2, 5 bases. The clonotype originates from a woman aged 18-29 years in good health and CMV-seronegative. The sample consisted of PBMCs. The CDR3 protein is CASFSAADTQYF. The CDR3 DNA sequence: TGTGCCAGCTTTTCAGCGGCAGATACGCAGTATTTT.